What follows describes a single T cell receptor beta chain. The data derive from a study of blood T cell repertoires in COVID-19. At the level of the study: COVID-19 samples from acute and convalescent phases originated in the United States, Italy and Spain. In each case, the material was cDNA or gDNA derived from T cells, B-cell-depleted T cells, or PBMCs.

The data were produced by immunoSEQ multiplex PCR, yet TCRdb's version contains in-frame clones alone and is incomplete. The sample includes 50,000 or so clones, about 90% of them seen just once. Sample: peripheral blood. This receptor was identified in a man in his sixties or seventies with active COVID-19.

As DNA, the CDR3 is TGTGCCAGCAGCCAAGAACAGGGGAGCGGATCGAGGGGTGAAAAACTGTTTTTT. This codes for CASSQEQGSGSRGEKLFF. The genes are TRBV4-2 and TRBJ1-4, with 7 bases aligning to TRBD1. Per the germline V gene, CDR1 is LGHNA and CDR2 is YNFKEQ. J lost 7 bases, V lost 0 bases, and 14 bases had no gene match. The CDR3 has 18 residues.